This TCR beta chain derives from a study of T cells after yellow fever vaccination. MiXCR, run by TCRdb on the 5' RACE reads, gives a single entry per CDR3 protein. The data show more than 450,000 distinct CDR3 sequences, just over 20% seen once. Germline lookup yields CDR1 MDHEN and CDR2 SYDVKM. V lost 8 bases and J lost 0; bases outside the gene matches: 12. The CDR3 covers 18 residues. The sample here was PBMCs, taken approximately 22 days after the first yellow fever vaccination. The gene calls are TRBV28 and TRBJ2-1; 11 bases fit TRBD1. This sequence was found in a man between 18 and 35 years old who received the YFV17D yellow fever vaccine. The CDR3: CASFGGGQGGGSYNEQFF. The CDR3 DNA follows: TGTGCCAGCTTCGGTGGGGGACAGGGGGGAGGCTCCTACAATGAGCAGTTCTTC.